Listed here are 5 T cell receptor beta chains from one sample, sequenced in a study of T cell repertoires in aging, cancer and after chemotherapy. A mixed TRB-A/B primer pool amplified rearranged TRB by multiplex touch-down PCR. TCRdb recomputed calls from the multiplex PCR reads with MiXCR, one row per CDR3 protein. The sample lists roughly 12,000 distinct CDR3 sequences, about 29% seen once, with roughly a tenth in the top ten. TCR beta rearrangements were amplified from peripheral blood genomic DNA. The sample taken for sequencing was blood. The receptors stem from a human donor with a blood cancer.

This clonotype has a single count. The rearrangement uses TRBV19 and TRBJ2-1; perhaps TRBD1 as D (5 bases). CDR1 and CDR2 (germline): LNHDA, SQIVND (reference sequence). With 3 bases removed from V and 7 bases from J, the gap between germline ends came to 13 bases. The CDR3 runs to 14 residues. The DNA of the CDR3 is TGTGCCAGTAGTATCTCCAGGGCCGGGAATGAGCAGTTCTTC. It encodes CASSISRAGNEQFF.

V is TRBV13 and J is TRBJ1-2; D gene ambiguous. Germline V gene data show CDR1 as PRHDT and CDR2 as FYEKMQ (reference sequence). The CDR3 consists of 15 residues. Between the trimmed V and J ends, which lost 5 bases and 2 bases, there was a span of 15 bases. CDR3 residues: CASSQVGSANYGYTF. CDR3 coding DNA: TGTGCCAGCAGCCAAGTCGGGTCGGCGAACTATGGCTACACCTTC.

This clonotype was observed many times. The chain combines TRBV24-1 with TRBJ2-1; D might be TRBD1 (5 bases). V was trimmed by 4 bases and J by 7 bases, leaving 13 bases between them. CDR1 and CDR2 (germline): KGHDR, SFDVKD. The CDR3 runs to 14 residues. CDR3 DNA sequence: TGTGCCACCAGTGAAACAGGTCGAGGAAATGAGCAGTTCTTC. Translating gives CATSETGRGNEQFF.

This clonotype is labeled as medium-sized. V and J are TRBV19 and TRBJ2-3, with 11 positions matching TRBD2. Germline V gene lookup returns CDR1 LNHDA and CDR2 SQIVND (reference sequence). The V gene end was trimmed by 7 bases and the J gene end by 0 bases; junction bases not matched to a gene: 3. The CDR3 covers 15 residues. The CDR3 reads CASTASGGSTDTQYF. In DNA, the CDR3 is TGTGCCAGTACCGCTAGCGGGGGGAGCACAGATACGCAGTATTTT. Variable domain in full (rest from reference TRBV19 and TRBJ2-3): DGGITQSPKYLFRKEGQNVTLSCEQNLNHDAMYWYRQDPGQGLRLIYYSQIVNDFQKGDIAEGYSVSREKKESFPLTVTSAQKNPTAFYLCASTASGGSTDTQYFGPGTRLTVL.

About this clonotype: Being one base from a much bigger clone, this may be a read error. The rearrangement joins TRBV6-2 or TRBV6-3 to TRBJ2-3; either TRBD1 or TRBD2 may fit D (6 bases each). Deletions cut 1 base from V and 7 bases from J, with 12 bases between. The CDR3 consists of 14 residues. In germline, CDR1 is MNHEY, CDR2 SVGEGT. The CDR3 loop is CASSYLGGAYTQYF. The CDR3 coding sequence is TGTGCCAGCAGTTACTTGGGGGGCGCATATACGCAGTATTTT.